These 21 T cell receptor beta chains were sequenced from one sample in a study of blood T cell repertoires in COVID-19 (dated by TCRdb to between 2020 and 2021). The method behind the library was the immunoSEQ multiplex PCR assay. TCRdb re-hosts the immuneACCESS table, in-frame sequences only. Its copies lack some clones; in the studies checked, an unresolved V gene accounts for under half of them, and the cause for the rest is not known. The sample profile shows 130,000 to 150,000 clones; approximately 88% of them were found once. The ten largest clones capture about 1.7% of the sample. The material sequenced was peripheral blood. These receptors were obtained from a woman aged 45-60 years with acute or convalescent COVID-19.

This clone has just one count. The V gene is TRBV18, the J gene TRBJ2-5; D may be TRBD2 (5 bases). The CDR3 contains 13 residues. Per germline, CDR1 KGHSH and CDR2 LQKENI. Trimming took 2 bases from V and 2 from J, leaving 6 bases between them. CDR3 sequence: CASSPRTQETQYF. The DNA of the CDR3 is TGTGCCAGCTCACCAAGGACTCAAGAGACCCAGTACTTC.

This rearrangement joins TRBV5-1 to TRBJ2-5; D gene uncertain. The germline V gene encodes CDR1 SGHRS and CDR2 YFSETQ. Deletions cut 1 base from V and 1 base from J, with 14 bases between. CDR3 length: 16 residues. CDR3 in DNA: TGCGCCAGCAGCTTGTTCTCGATCCAGGCCCAAGAGACCCAGTACTTC. Translation: CASSLFSIQAQETQYF.

A single count supports this clone. V usage is TRBV27 and J usage is TRBJ2-7, with a tentative D call TRBD1 (5 bases). V lost 3 bases and J lost 0, with 9 bases in between. In germline, CDR1 is MNHEY, CDR2 SMNVEV (reference sequence). CDR3 length equals 14 residues. CDR3: CASSFYRSSYEQYF. For the CDR3, the DNA is TGTGCCAGCAGTTTCTACAGGAGCTCCTACGAGCAGTACTTC.

The rearrangement links TRBV5-8 to TRBJ1-1, with TRBD1 identical over 7 bases. The germline V gene encodes CDR1 SGHTS and CDR2 YDEGEE. J lost 3 bases, V lost 2 bases, and 4 bases had no gene match. CDR3 length: 14 residues. The CDR3 is CASSFDRAYTEAFF. In DNA form, the CDR3 reads TGTGCCAGCAGCTTCGACAGGGCGTACACTGAAGCTTTCTTT.

This sequence joins TRBV10-3 and TRBJ2-7; 10 bases map to TRBD2. V gave up 0 bases and J gave up 5 bases; unmatched junction bases: 10. The CDR3 contains 17 residues. Germline lookup yields CDR1 ENHRY and CDR2 SYGVKD. The CDR3 DNA reads TGTGCCATCAGTGAGTCGCTAGCGGGAGCTCGATTCCACGAGCAGTACTTC. This gives the protein CAISESLAGARFHEQYF.

The chain carries TRBV7-2 and TRBJ2-1, with TRBD1 matching over 10 bases. The CDR3 loop spans 13 amino acids. Germline V gene lookup returns CDR1 SGHTA and CDR2 FQGNSA. V shed 8 bases and J 12 bases; nucleotides not matched to a gene: 10. Here the CDR3 DNA reads TGTGCCAGCTTTACCGAGACAGGGGGCGTGCAGTTCTTC. It encodes CASFTETGGVQFF. The full variable domain, its missing parts supplied by reference TRBV7-2 and TRBJ2-1, is GAGVSQSPSNKVTEKGKDVELRCDPISGHTALYWYRQSLGQGLEFLIYFQGNSAPDKSGLPSDRFSAERTGGSVSTLTIQRTQQEDSAVYLCASFTETGGVQFFGPGTRLTVL.

The rearrangement joins TRBV7-3 to TRBJ2-3; a possible D gene is TRBD1 (6 bases). The CDR3 loop spans 17 amino acids. Germline values: CDR1 SGHTA, CDR2 FQGTGA. V was trimmed by 4 bases and J by 0 bases, leaving 17 bases between them. The CDR3, as DNA: TGTGCCAGCAGCTCCCTTGGGGGCGGGCGGAGCACAGATACGCAGTATTTT. This translates into CASSSLGGGRSTDTQYF. Full variable domain (outside the CDR3, taken from reference TRBV7-3 and TRBJ2-3): GAGVSQTPSNKVTEKGKYVELRCDPISGHTALYWYRQSLGQGPEFLIYFQGTGAADDSGLPNDRFFAVRPEGSVSTLKIQRTERGDSAVYLCASSSLGGGRSTDTQYFGPGTRLTVL.

The chain has TRBV7-9 and TRBJ1-2; the D gene is possibly TRBD1 (6 bases). V was clipped by 0 bases and J by 6 bases, with 11 bases between them. The CDR3 consists of 14 residues. Germline V gene lookup returns CDR1 SEHNR and CDR2 FQNEAQ (reference sequence). The CDR3: CASSLARQADGYTF. CDR3 DNA: TGTGCCAGCAGCTTAGCACGACAGGCGGATGGCTACACCTTC.

V and J are TRBV20-1 and TRBJ2-5; D gene uncertain. CDR3 length: 11 residues. Germline V gene lookup returns CDR1 DFQATT and CDR2 SNEGSKA (reference sequence). Trimming pared 6 bases from V and 5 bases from J, leaving 10 bases between. CDR3 nucleotide sequence: TGCAGTGCCCCCCAAGCGGAGACCCAGTACTTC. Protein sequence: CSAPQAETQYF.

The V and J genes are TRBV2 and TRBJ1-1; D gene ambiguous. The CDR3 covers 14 residues. The ends were cut back, 7 bases at V and 4 bases at J, with 16 bases in the middle. CDR1 and CDR2 (germline): SNHLY, FYNNEI. The CDR3 spells CASILPGYATEAFF. The CDR3 DNA reads TGTGCCAGCATCCTTCCGGGGTACGCCACTGAAGCTTTCTTT.

The rearrangement joins TRBV23-1 to TRBJ1-1; the D gene is possibly TRBD1 (6 bases). TRBV23-1 is known as an ORF, though its function is uncertain. V lost 0 bases, J lost 1 base, and 9 bases lay in between. This CDR3 region has 15 residues. The CDR3 nucleotides read TGCGCCAGCAGTCAATCAGAGGGGGAGAACACTGAAGCTTTCTTT. Encoded protein: CASSQSEGENTEAFF.

V and J are TRBV19 and TRBJ2-1; 8 bases align to TRBD1. There are 14 residues in the CDR3. V lost 5 bases and J lost 7; bases outside the gene matches: 7. Germline V gene data show CDR1 as LNHDA and CDR2 as SQIVND (reference sequence). The chain's CDR3 is CASSSGQGWNEQFF. The CDR3 DNA reads TGTGCCAGTAGTTCCGGACAGGGATGGAATGAGCAGTTCTTC.

This sequence joins TRBV5-4 and TRBJ2-1; 11 nucleotides align to TRBD2. Trimming cost V 2 bases and J 10 bases; bases outside gene matches: 8. From germline, CDR1 is SGHNT and CDR2 YYREEE (reference sequence). The CDR3 has 15 residues. CDR3 sequence (DNA): TGTGCCAGCAGCTTCGGGCTAGCGGGAGGAGGGGAGCAGTTCTTC. Its translation: CASSFGLAGGGEQFF.

The chain joins TRBV25-1 to TRBJ2-7, with 8 bases aligning to TRBD1. The CDR3 sequence is 15 residues long. Germline trimming cut 8 bases from V and 0 bases from J; bases unmatched to any gene: 9. The germline V gene has CDR1 MGHDK and CDR2 SYGVNS. Here the CDR3 DNA reads TGTGCCAGCTCATCGGACAGGGTCAACTCCTACGAGCAGTACTTC. It yields the protein CASSSDRVNSYEQYF.

This chain connects TRBV6-5 to TRBJ1-5, with a possible D match to TRBD1 (5 bases). Germline V gene data show CDR1 as MNHEY and CDR2 as SVGAGI. V was pared by 2 bases and J by 5 bases, with 10 bases between. This CDR3 is built from 14 residues. The CDR3, as DNA: TGTGCCAGCAGTTACGGGGCCACTGATCAGCCCCAGCATTTT. This codes for CASSYGATDQPQHF.

The chain has TRBV2 and TRBJ2-2; 9 positions agree with TRBD2. V shed 6 bases, J shed 5 bases, and the junction held 10 bases outside the gene matches. This CDR3 is built from 16 residues. Germline CDR1 and CDR2: SNHLY and FYNNEI. CDR3 in DNA: TGTGCCAGCAGGACCCTAGCGGGGTCGAGGACCGGGGAGCTGTTTTTT. Encoded protein: CASRTLAGSRTGELFF. Complete variable domain (other parts from reference TRBV2 and TRBJ2-2): EPEVTQTPSHQVTQMGQEVILRCVPISNHLYFYWYRQILGQKVEFLVSFYNNEISEKSEIFDDQFSVERPDGSNFTLKIRSTKLEDSAMYFCASRTLAGSRTGELFFGEGSRLTVL.

This clone was recorded once. The chain links TRBV10-3 to TRBJ2-4; D is possibly TRBD1 (5 bases). CDR1 and CDR2 from the germline V gene are ENHRY and SYGVKD. The CDR3 loop spans 15 amino acids. V was trimmed by 6 bases and J by 3 bases, leaving 15 bases between them. In nucleotides, the CDR3 is TGTGCCATCAGCCCAGGGATCTTAGGCAAAAACATTCAGTACTTC. Amino acid sequence: CAISPGILGKNIQYF.

The chain joins TRBV19 to TRBJ1-2; tentative D call: TRBD1 (6 bases). The CDR3 length is 14 residues. Trimming took 8 bases from V and 2 from J, leaving 15 bases between them. Germline CDR1 reads LNHDA; CDR2 reads SQIVND (reference sequence). The CDR3 nucleotides read TGTGCCAGTTTCGGACAGATTCAAAACTATGGCTACACCTTC. Translated: CASFGQIQNYGYTF.

J is TRBJ1-1 and V is TRBV18; the match to TRBD1 covers 9 bases. The V gene's germline CDR1 is KGHSH and CDR2 LQKENI. The CDR3 extends over 14 amino acids. V was clipped by 3 bases and J by 5 bases; unmatched bases: 4. The CDR3 region has the DNA TGTGCCAGCTCACCCATCGGGACAGGGACTGAAGCTTTCTTT. Its protein is CASSPIGTGTEAFF.

The chain carries TRBV5-1 and TRBJ2-7; the match to TRBD1 covers 7 bases. From germline, CDR1 is SGHRS and CDR2 YFSETQ. The ends lost 2 bases at V and 3 bases at J; junction bases unmatched: 5. This CDR3 comprises 14 residues. CDR3 DNA: TGCGCCAGCAGCTTTTCCGGACAGGTCTACGAGCAGTACTTC. Translating gives CASSFSGQVYEQYF.

The chain joins TRBV6-2 or TRBV6-3 to TRBJ2-7; 7 bases align to TRBD2. Per germline, CDR1 MNHEY and CDR2 SVGEGT. The CDR3 is 17 residues long. The junction had 13 bases not matched to a gene; V was cut back by 2 bases and J by 3 bases. CDR3 sequence reads: CASSYLLSLAGLYEQYF. In DNA form, the CDR3 reads TGTGCCAGCAGTTACCTACTTAGTTTAGCGGGTCTCTACGAGCAGTACTTC.